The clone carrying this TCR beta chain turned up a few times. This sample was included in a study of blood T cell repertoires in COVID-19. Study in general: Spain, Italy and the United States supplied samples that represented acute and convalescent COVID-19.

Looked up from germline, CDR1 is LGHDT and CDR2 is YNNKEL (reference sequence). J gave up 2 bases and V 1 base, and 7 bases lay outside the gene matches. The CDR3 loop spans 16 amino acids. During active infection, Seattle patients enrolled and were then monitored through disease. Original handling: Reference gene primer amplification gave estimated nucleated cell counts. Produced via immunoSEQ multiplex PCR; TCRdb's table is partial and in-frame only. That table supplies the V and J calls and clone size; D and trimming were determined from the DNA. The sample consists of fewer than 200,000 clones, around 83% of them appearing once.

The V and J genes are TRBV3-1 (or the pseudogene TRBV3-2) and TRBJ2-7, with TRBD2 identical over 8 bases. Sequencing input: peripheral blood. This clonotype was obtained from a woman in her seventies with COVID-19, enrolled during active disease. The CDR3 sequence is CASSQGISGTPYEQYF. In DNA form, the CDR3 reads TGTGCCAGCAGCCAAGGTATTAGCGGGACCCCCTACGAGCAGTACTTC.